This TCR beta chain was captured in a study of T cell changes during pregnancy in multiple sclerosis. Method: immunoSEQ multiplex PCR; TCRdb's copy keeps in-frame clones and lacks some. The data hold tens of thousands of clones, with roughly nine tenths observed a single time. Trimming cost V 8 bases and J 6 bases; bases outside gene matches: 3. CDR3 size: 11 residues. Germline V CDR1 and CDR2: LNHDA, SQIVND (reference sequence). This receptor was obtained from a female donor with multiple sclerosis, enrolled in a pregnancy study. The rearrangement joins TRBV19 to TRBJ1-2, with 7 nucleotides matching TRBD1. The starting material was CD8+ T cells from peripheral blood mononuclear cells, obtained before pregnancy. DNA for the CDR3: TGTGCCAGTTCAGGGGGTCATGGCTACACCTTC. This translates into CASSGGHGYTF.